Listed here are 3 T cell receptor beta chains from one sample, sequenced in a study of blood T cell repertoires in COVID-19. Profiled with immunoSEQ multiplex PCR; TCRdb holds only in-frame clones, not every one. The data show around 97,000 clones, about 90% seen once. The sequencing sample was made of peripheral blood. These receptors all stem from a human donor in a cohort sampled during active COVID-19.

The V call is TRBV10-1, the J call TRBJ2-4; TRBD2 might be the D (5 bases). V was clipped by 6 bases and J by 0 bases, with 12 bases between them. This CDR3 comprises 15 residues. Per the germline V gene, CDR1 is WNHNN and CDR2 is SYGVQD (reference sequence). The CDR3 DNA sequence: TGCGCCAGCAGCCCCGGGGTAAGAGCCAAAAACATTCAGTACTTC. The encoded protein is CASSPGVRAKNIQYF.

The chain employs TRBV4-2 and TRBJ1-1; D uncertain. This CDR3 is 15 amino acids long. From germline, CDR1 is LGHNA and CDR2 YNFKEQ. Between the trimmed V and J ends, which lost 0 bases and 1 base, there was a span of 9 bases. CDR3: CASSQESSWNTEAFF. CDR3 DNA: TGTGCCAGCAGCCAAGAATCGTCGTGGAACACTGAAGCTTTCTTT.

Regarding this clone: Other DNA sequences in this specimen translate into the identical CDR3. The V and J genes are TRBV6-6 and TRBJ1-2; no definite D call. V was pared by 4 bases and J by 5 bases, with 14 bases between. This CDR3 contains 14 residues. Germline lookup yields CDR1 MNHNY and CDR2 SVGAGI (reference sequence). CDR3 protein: CASSSRAASYGYTF. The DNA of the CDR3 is TGTGCCAGCAGTTCGCGGGCTGCCAGTTATGGCTACACCTTC.